These 28 T cell receptor beta chains share one sample of origin, sequenced in a study of blood T cells in healthy people across ages. For the second PCR, which ran for 7 to 11 cycles, a sample-barcoded 5' primer and a J-beta primer mix were used. One entry per CDR3 protein results from TCRdb running MiXCR on the 5' RACE reads. The sample contains some 1.6 million distinct CDR3 sequences, almost 35% of which appear only once. Sequencing was done on a sample of blood. The receptors here all came from a woman aged 25 to 45 in good health.

This rearrangement joins TRBV9 to TRBJ2-7, with 10 bases lining up with TRBD2. V trimming: 4 bases; J trimming: 3 bases; junction bases outside the gene matches: 7. The CDR3 is made up of 15 amino acids. Germline V gives CDR1 SGDLS, CDR2 YYNGEE. CDR3 protein: CASSTGTSAHYEQYF. In DNA, the CDR3 is TGTGCCAGCAGCACCGGGACTAGCGCGCACTACGAGCAGTACTTC.

This chain links TRBV7-2 with TRBJ2-1; D is undetermined. The CDR3 has 14 residues. From germline, CDR1 is SGHTA and CDR2 FQGNSA. Trimming pared 4 bases from V and 3 bases from J, leaving 10 bases between. The CDR3 sequence is CASSSNPNYNEQFF. For the CDR3, the DNA is TGTGCCAGCAGCTCGAACCCAAACTACAATGAGCAGTTCTTC. Using reference TRBV7-2 and TRBJ2-1 for the parts outside the CDR3, the full variable domain is GAGVSQSPSNKVTEKGKDVELRCDPISGHTALYWYRQSLGQGLEFLIYFQGNSAPDKSGLPSDRFSAERTGGSVSTLTIQRTQQEDSAVYLCASSSNPNYNEQFFGPGTRLTVL.

The CDR3 loop reads CASSLDRLFTYEQYF. CDR3 DNA sequence: TGTGCCAGCAGCTTAGACAGGTTATTTACCTACGAGCAGTACTTC. The chain links TRBV7-2 to TRBJ2-7; a weak D match, TRBD1 (5 bases). Germline-derived CDR1 and CDR2 are SGHTA and FQGNSA. CDR3 length: 15 amino acids. Between the trimmed V and J ends, which lost 1 base and 2 bases, there was a span of 12 bases.

With respect to this clonotype: A junction boundary mismatches the germline segment, possibly from a read error. The genes are TRBV4-1 and TRBJ2-7; 7 bases fit TRBD2. The germline gives CDR1 MGHRA, CDR2 YSYEKL. The CDR3 contains 16 residues. CDR3 bases: TGCGCCAGCAGCCAAATCGGCGGGGAGGGCCAGTACGGGCAGTACTTC. As protein: CASSQIGGEGQYGQYF.

V gene TRBV5-4 combines with J gene TRBJ2-3, with a possible D match to TRBD1 (6 bases). Germline CDR1 and CDR2: SGHNT and YYREEE (reference sequence). Trimming took 1 base from V and 4 from J, leaving 13 bases between them. CDR3 length: 15 residues. In DNA, the CDR3 is TGTGCCAGCAGCTTGACCCCGTACAGGGCAGATACGCAGTATTTT. This sequence encodes CASSLTPYRADTQYF.

As regards this clonotype: One end of the junction does not line up with germline, which may come from a read error. This rearrangement joins TRBV6-5 to TRBJ1-2, with D possibly TRBD1 on 6 matching bases. Germline CDR1 reads MNHEY; CDR2 reads SVGAGI. This CDR3 has 15 residues. CDR3 loop: CTSTAGAGFAYGYTF. DNA for the CDR3: TGTACCAGCACGGCAGGGGCTGGCTTTGCCTATGGCTACACCTTC.

The V and J genes are TRBV4-1 and TRBJ1-1; a weak D match, TRBD1 (6 bases). There are 14 residues in the CDR3. In germline, CDR1 is MGHRA, CDR2 YSYEKL. V was trimmed by 2 bases and J by 5 bases, leaving 12 bases between them. The CDR3 loop reads CASSQMGAGTEAFF. The DNA for the CDR3 is TGCGCCAGCAGCCAAATGGGGGCTGGGACTGAAGCTTTCTTT.

This clonotype was seen more than once but under ten times. This chain uses TRBV7-3 with TRBJ2-1; TRBD2 agrees at 9 bases. Germline-derived CDR1 and CDR2 are SGHTA and FQGTGA. The CDR3 sequence is 14 residues long. J lost 10 bases, V lost 1 base, and 5 bases had no gene match. This CDR3 reads CASSLSSGSREQFF. CDR3 sequence (DNA): TGTGCCAGCAGCTTAAGTAGCGGGAGCCGCGAGCAGTTCTTC.

This clonotype came up a few times. As DNA, the CDR3 is TGTGCCAGCAGCTTCAAGCTAGCGGGTTCCTACAATGAGCAGTTCTTC. Translation: CASSFKLAGSYNEQFF. The chain uses TRBV5-5 and TRBJ2-1; 8 nucleotides agree with TRBD2. The germline V gene has CDR1 SGHKS and CDR2 YYEKEE (reference sequence). This CDR3 spans 16 amino acids. Trimming removed 2 bases from V and 1 base from J; junction bases left unmatched: 5. The entire variable domain, with the rest obtained from reference TRBV5-5 and TRBJ2-1, is as follows: DAGVTQSPTHLIKTRGQQVTLRCSPISGHKSVSWYQQVLGQGPQFIFQYYEKEERGRGNFPDRFSARQFPNYSSELNVNALLLGDSALYLCASSFKLAGSYNEQFFGPGTRLTVL.

This clonotype was recorded at least ten times. The chain uses TRBV7-3 and TRBJ2-2; D may be TRBD1 (6 bases). In germline, CDR1 is SGHTA, CDR2 FQGTGA. The CDR3 loop spans 14 amino acids. Trimming removed 7 bases from V and 3 bases from J, with 12 bases in between. The CDR3 sequence is CASTPGAYTGELFF. Here the CDR3 DNA reads TGTGCCAGCACCCCAGGGGCTTACACCGGGGAGCTGTTTTTT. Combining the CDR3 with reference TRBV7-3 and TRBJ2-2 gives the whole variable domain GAGVSQTPSNKVTEKGKYVELRCDPISGHTALYWYRQSLGQGPEFLIYFQGTGAADDSGLPNDRFFAVRPEGSVSTLKIQRTERGDSAVYLCASTPGAYTGELFFGEGSRLTVL.

This rearrangement joins TRBV11-2 to TRBJ1-1; D is uncertain. The length of the CDR3 is 14 residues. V shed 4 bases and J shed 2 bases, with 11 bases lying between them. Germline V gene data show CDR1 as SGHAT and CDR2 as FQNNGV. This chain's CDR3 is CASSSSPSNTEAFF. In DNA form, the CDR3 reads TGTGCCAGCAGCTCCTCCCCGAGTAACACTGAAGCTTTCTTT.

Only a few counts were recorded for this clonotype. The chain couples TRBV25-1 to TRBJ1-1; tentative D call: TRBD1 (5 bases). The CDR3 runs 17 residues. CDR1 is MGHDK and CDR2 is SYGVNS in the germline V gene. V was trimmed by 5 bases and J by 3 bases, leaving 22 bases between them. DNA for the CDR3: TGTGCCAGCAGTAAAAGGACAAGAGGAATGAGGGACACTGAAGCTTTCTTT. Its translation is CASSKRTRGMRDTEAFF. The variable domain in full, with the rest retrieved from reference TRBV25-1 and TRBJ1-1, is EADIYQTPRYLVIGTGKKITLECSQTMGHDKMYWYQQDPGMELHLIHYSYGVNSTEKGDLSSESTVSRIRTEHFPLTLESARPSHTSQYLCASSKRTRGMRDTEAFFGQGTRLTVV.

This chain connects TRBV6-2 or TRBV6-3 to TRBJ2-6; weak D call: TRBD1 (6 bases). Per the germline V gene, CDR1 is MNHEY and CDR2 is SVGEGT. The CDR3 length is 16 residues. V shed 6 bases and J shed 0 bases, with 12 bases lying between them. CDR3 sequence: CASRLTGLSGANVLTF. CDR3 nucleotides: TGTGCCAGCAGGCTAACAGGGCTCTCTGGGGCCAACGTCCTGACTTTC.

The rearrangement joins TRBV15 to TRBJ2-1; 10 bases fit TRBD2. Germline CDR1 reads LNHNV; CDR2 reads YYDKDF (reference sequence). This CDR3 has 15 amino acids. J gave up 6 bases and V 1 base, and 3 bases lay outside the gene matches. This CDR3 is CATSRGASGGNEQFF. CDR3 DNA sequence: TGTGCCACCAGCAGAGGGGCTAGCGGGGGCAATGAGCAGTTCTTC.

This clonotype was seen more than once but under ten times. The genes are TRBV2 and TRBJ2-3; 8 bases map to TRBD1. Germline trimming cut 2 bases from V and 6 bases from J; bases unmatched to any gene: 10. The CDR3 contains 16 residues. Germline V CDR1 and CDR2: SNHLY, FYNNEI. This CDR3 reads CASSESFNRGRDTQYF. CDR3 in DNA: TGTGCCAGCAGTGAATCGTTTAACAGGGGGAGGGATACGCAGTATTTT.

The chain is built from TRBV7-9 and TRBJ2-1; D is uncertain. V lost 6 bases and J lost 8, with 8 bases in between. There are 11 residues in the CDR3. Germline CDR1 is SEHNR and CDR2 is FQNEAQ (reference sequence). The CDR3: CASSETDEQFF. The DNA for the CDR3 is TGTGCCAGCAGTGAGACGGATGAGCAGTTCTTC.

J is TRBJ2-7 and V is TRBV4-1, with D tentatively TRBD2 (5 bases). The V gene lost 1 base and the J gene lost 6 bases, with 13 bases spanning the gap. Germline V CDR1 and CDR2: MGHRA, YSYEKL. The CDR3 is 14 residues long. This CDR3 is CASSQGEIMGEQYF. The CDR3 DNA is TGCGCCAGCAGCCAAGGGGAGATAATGGGCGAGCAGTACTTC.

The chain joins TRBV28 to TRBJ2-2; either TRBD1 or TRBD2 may supply D (5 bases each). Germline V gives CDR1 MDHEN, CDR2 SYDVKM. Trimming cost V 6 bases and J 1 base, with 9 bases left between them. The CDR3 consists of 14 residues. CDR3 nucleotides: TGTGCCAGCAGGAGCGGACAGAACACCGGGGAGCTGTTTTTT. Its translation is CASRSGQNTGELFF.

This clonotype was seen ten or more times. The J gene is TRBJ1-2, the V gene TRBV30, with D unclear. The germline V gene has CDR1 GTSNPN and CDR2 SVGIG (reference sequence). The V end lost 2 bases, the J end lost 10 bases, and 14 bases lay between the germline ends. The CDR3 has 12 residues. The CDR3 DNA reads as TGTGCCTGGAGTACCCCGTTGGGGTACTACACCTTC. Translated, it gives CAWSTPLGYYTF.

This clonotype was detected only a few times. V usage is TRBV20-1 and J usage is TRBJ2-5; D is possibly TRBD1 (8 bases). CDR3 size: 15 residues. Between the trimmed V and J ends, which lost 6 bases and 1 base, there was a span of 18 bases. Germline loops: CDR1 DFQATT, CDR2 SNEGSKA (reference sequence). CDR3 nucleotides: TGCAGTGCGGGAGGGACAGGTCCCCCCCAAGAGACCCAGTACTTC. Protein: CSAGGTGPPQETQYF.

This sequence joins TRBV9 and TRBJ2-7; 10 nucleotides line up with TRBD2. The germline V gene encodes CDR1 SGDLS and CDR2 YYNGEE. The CDR3 has 15 residues. Trimming removed 2 bases from V and 7 bases from J; junction bases left unmatched: 9. The CDR3 DNA follows: TGTGCCAGCAGCGTCCTAGCGGGAGCAGCGGGGGAGCAGTACTTC. Amino acids: CASSVLAGAAGEQYF.

This clonotype was picked up many times. This chain links TRBV5-6 with TRBJ2-3, with D possibly called TRBD1 or TRBD2 (6 bases each). V gave up 0 bases and J gave up 5 bases, with 10 bases separating them. The germline gives CDR1 SGHDT, CDR2 YYEEEE. This CDR3 is 14 amino acids long. The CDR3 DNA sequence: TGTGCCAGCAGCTTGGTAAGGGGGGAAGATACGCAGTATTTT. Its protein product is CASSLVRGEDTQYF.

The chain combines TRBV5-1 with TRBJ2-1, with TRBD2 identical over 9 bases. Germline CDR1 is SGHRS and CDR2 is YFSETQ. The CDR3 loop spans 14 amino acids. V trimming: 3 bases; J trimming: 8 bases; junction bases outside the gene matches: 6. CDR3 in DNA: TGCGCCAGCAGCTCTAGCGGGATGTGGGATGAGCAGTTCTTC. The encoded protein is CASSSSGMWDEQFF.

The chain recombines TRBV6-2 or TRBV6-3 with TRBJ2-7, with D possibly being TRBD1 (6 bases). Trimming removed 6 bases at V and 5 bases at J, with 23 bases between. Germline CDR1 and CDR2: MNHEY and SVGEGT. CDR3 size: 16 residues. The CDR3 spells CASSAGKGRQANEQYF. The CDR3 DNA reads TGTGCCAGCAGCGCTGGGAAGGGGAGACAGGCCAACGAGCAGTACTTC.

Regarding this clonotype: A read error may be the cause here, since a much bigger clone is one base away. This chain uses TRBV10-3 with TRBJ2-7; 10 nucleotides agree with TRBD1. The J call is in doubt because the DNA end fits TRBJ2-5 better. Germline V gene sequence: CDR1 ENHRY, CDR2 SYGVKD. The CDR3 contains 14 residues. CDR3 coding DNA: TGTGCCGTCGGGGAAGACAGGGGGCTGGAGACCCAGTACTTC. Translated, it gives CAVGEDRGLETQYF.

The V gene is TRBV5-6, the J gene TRBJ2-1; the D is unclear. From germline, CDR1 is SGHDT and CDR2 YYEEEE. The ends were cut back, 4 bases at V and 8 bases at J, with 16 bases in the middle. This CDR3 spans 14 amino acids. The CDR3 bases are TGTGCCAGCAGCGGTCTTTTCGGTAAGGATGAGCAGTTCTTC. It codes for CASSGLFGKDEQFF.

Concerning this clonotype itself: A much larger clone lies a single base off, so this may be a read error. The V gene is TRBV20-1, the J gene TRBJ2-7; D gene unclear. Trimming left V 6 bases short and J 0 bases short, with 9 bases between. The CDR3 extends over 12 amino acids. Germline lookup yields CDR1 DFQATT and CDR2 SNEGSKA (reference sequence). As DNA, the CDR3 is TGCAGTGCGTGGGTCAGCTCCTACGAGCAGTACTTC. Protein sequence: CSAWVSSYEQYF.

This clonotype showed up many times. V is TRBV29-1 and J is TRBJ2-3; the D call may be TRBD1 or TRBD2 (5 bases each). The CDR3 contains 13 residues. Trimming took 4 bases from V and 2 from J, leaving 10 bases between them. Looked up from germline, CDR1 is SQVTM and CDR2 is ANQGSEA. CDR3 protein: CSVVRDATDTQYF. DNA of the CDR3: TGCAGCGTTGTGAGGGACGCCACAGATACGCAGTATTTT.